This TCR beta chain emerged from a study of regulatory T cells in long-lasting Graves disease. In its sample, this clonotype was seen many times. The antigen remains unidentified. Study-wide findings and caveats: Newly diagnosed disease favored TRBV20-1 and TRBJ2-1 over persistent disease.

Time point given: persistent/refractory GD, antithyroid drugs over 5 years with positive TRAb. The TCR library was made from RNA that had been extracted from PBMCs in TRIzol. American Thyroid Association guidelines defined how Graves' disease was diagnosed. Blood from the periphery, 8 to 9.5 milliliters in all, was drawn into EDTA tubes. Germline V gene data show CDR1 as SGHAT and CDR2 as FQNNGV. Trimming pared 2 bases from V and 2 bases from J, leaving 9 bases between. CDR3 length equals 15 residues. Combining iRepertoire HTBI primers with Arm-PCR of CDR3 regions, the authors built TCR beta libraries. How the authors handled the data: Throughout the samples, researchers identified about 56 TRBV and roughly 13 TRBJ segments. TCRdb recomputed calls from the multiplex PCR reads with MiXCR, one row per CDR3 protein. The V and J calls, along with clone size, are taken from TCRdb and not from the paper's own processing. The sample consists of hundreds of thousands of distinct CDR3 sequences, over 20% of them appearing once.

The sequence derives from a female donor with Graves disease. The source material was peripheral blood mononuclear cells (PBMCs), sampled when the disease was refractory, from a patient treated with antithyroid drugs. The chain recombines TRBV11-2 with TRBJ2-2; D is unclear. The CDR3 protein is CASSLFWENTGELFF. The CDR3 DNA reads TGTGCCAGCAGCTTATTTTGGGAAAACACCGGGGAGCTGTTTTTT.